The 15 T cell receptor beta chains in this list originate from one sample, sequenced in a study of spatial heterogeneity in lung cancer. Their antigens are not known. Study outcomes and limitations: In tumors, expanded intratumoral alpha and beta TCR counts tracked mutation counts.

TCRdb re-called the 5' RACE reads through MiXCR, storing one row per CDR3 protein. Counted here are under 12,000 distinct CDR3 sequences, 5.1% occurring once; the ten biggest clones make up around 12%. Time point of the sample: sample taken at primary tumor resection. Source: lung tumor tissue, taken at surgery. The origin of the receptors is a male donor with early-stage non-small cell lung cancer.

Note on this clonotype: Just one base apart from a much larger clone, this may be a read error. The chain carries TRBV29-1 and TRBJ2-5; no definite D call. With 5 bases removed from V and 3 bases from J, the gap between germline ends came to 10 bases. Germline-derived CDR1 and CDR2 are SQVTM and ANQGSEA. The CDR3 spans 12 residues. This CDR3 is CSVSHSEETQYF. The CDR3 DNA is TGCAGCGTTAGTCACAGCGAAGAGACCCAGTACTTC.

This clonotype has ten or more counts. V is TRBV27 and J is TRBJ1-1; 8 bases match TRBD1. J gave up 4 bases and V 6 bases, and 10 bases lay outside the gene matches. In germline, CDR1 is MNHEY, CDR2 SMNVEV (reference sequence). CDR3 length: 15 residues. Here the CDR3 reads CASRPLKTGGTEAFF. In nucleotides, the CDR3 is TGTGCCAGCAGACCCTTAAAAACAGGGGGCACTGAAGCTTTCTTT.

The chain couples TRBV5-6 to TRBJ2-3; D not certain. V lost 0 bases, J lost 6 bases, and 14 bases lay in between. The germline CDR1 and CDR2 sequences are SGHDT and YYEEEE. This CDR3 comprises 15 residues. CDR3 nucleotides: TGTGCCAGCAGCTTGGCGGGCCCATCCACGGATACGCAGTATTTT. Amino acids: CASSLAGPSTDTQYF.

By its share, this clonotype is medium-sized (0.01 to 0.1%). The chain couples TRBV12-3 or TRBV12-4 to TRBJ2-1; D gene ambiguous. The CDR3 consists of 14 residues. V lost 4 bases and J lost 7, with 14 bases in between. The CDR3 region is CASSSTSYRNEQFF. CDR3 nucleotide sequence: TGTGCCAGCAGTTCGACCTCCTACAGAAATGAGCAGTTCTTC.

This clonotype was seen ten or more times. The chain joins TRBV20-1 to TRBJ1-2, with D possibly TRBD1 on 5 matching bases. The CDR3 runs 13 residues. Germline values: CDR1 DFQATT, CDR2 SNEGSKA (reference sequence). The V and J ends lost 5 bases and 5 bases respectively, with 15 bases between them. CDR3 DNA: TGCAGTGCTCCGAGGGACGCACATTATGGCTACACCTTC. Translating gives CSAPRDAHYGYTF.

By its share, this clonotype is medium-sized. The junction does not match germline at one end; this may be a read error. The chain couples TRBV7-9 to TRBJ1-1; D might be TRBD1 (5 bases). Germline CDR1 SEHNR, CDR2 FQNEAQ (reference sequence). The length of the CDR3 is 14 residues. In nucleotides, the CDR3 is TGTGCCAGCAGCTTAGTGGGGGGGAACCCTGAAGCTTTCTTT. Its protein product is CASSLVGGNPEAFF.

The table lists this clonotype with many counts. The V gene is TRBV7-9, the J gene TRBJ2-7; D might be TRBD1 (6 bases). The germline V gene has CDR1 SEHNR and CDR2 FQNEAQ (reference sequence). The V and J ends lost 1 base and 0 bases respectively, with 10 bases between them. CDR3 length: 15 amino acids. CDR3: CASSLGQESSYEQYF. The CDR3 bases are TGTGCCAGCAGCTTAGGACAGGAGTCCTCCTACGAGCAGTACTTC.

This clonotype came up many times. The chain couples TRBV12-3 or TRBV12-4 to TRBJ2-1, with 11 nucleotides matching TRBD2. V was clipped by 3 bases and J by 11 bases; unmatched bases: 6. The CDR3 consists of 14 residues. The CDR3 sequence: CASSFSGRARQQFF. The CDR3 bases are TGTGCCAGCAGTTTTAGCGGGAGGGCCAGGCAGCAGTTCTTC.

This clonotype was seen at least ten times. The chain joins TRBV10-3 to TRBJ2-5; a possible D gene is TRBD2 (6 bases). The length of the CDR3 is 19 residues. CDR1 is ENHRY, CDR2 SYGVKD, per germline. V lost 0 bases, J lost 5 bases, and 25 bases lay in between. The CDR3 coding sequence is TGTGCCATCAGTGAGTCGAAGCCACCCTTTAGCGGAGGCAGGGAGACCCAGTACTTC. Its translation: CAISESKPPFSGGRETQYF.

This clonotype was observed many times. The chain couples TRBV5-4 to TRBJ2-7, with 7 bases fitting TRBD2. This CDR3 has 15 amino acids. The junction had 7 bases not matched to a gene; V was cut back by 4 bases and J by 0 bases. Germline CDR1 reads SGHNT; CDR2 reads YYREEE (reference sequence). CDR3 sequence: CASSGRGYNSYEQYF. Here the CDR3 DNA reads TGTGCCAGCAGCGGGAGGGGCTACAACTCCTACGAGCAGTACTTC.

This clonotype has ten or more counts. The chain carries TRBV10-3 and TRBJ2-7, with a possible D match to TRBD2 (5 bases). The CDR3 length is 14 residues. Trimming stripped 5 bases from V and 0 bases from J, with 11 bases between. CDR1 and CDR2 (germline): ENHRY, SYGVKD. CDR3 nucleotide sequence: TGTGCCATCAGTTGGACTGGAGACTCCTACGAGCAGTACTTC. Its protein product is CAISWTGDSYEQYF.

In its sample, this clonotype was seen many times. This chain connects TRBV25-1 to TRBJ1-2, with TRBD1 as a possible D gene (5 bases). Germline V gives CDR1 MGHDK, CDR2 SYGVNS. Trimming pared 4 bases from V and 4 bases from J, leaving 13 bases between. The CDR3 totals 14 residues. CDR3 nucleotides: TGTGCCAGCAGTGGGCTGGACATACCCTATGGCTACACCTTC. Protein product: CASSGLDIPYGYTF.

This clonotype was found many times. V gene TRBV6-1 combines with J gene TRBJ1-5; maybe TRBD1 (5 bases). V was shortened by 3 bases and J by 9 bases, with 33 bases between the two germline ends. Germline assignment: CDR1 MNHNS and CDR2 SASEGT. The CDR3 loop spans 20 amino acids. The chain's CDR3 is CASSDGDSKNSRAGGMPQHF. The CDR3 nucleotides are TGTGCCAGCAGTGATGGTGACAGTAAGAATTCCCGGGCCGGGGGAATGCCCCAGCATTTT.

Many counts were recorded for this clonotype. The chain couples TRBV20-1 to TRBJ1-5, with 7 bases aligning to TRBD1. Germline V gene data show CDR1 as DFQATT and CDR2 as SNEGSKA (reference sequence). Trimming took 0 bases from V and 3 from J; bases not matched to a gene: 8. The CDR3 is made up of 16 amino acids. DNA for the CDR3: TGCAGTGCTAGAGATCCCCTCGGACAGGACAATCAGCCCCAGCATTTT. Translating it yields CSARDPLGQDNQPQHF.

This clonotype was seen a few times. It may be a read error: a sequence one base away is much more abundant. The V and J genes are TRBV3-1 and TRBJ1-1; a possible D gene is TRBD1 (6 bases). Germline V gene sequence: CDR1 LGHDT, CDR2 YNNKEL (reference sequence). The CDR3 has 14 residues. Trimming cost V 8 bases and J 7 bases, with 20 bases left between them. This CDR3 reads CASSSIGGDIEAFF. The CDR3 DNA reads TGTGCCAGCTCCAGCATAGGAGGGGACATTGAAGCTTTCTTT.